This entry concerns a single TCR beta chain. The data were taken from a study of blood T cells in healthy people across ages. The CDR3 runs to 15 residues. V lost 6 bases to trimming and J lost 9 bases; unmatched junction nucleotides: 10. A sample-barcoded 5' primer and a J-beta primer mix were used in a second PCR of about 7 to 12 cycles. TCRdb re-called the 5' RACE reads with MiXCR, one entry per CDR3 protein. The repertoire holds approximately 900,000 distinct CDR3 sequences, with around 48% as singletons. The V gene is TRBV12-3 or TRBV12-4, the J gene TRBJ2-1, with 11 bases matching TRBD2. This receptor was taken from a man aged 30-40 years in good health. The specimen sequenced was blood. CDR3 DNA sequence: TGTGCCAGCAGGGTGGGACTAGCGGTTTCTTTTGAGCAGTTCTTC. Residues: CASRVGLAVSFEQFF.